The TCR beta chain described here comes from a study of T cells in Graves' hyperthyroidism and ophthalmopathy. From RNA transcripts, TCR beta CDR3 regions were amplified. Primed by the HTBI set, a first-round RT-PCR was run on the TCR CDR3. TCRdb reprocessed the multiplex PCR reads with MiXCR, giving one entry per CDR3 protein. The table shows about 480,000 distinct CDR3 sequences, with about 24% occurring only once. V lost 3 bases and J lost 2, with 8 bases in between. CDR3 length equals 14 residues. This clonotype was recorded at least ten times. The TCR originated in a woman in her 30s with Graves' ophthalmopathy. The genes are TRBV12-3 or TRBV12-4 and TRBJ1-5; D perhaps matches TRBD1 (5 bases). Sequencing used blood. In DNA, the CDR3 is TGTGCCAGCAGTTTCCAGGGAGGCAATCAGCCCCAGCATTTT. Its translation: CASSFQGGNQPQHF.